The T cell receptor beta chain under discussion was sequenced for a study of blood T cell repertoires in COVID-19. Study in general: Sites in the United States, Italy and Spain provided acute and convalescent COVID-19 samples. PBMCs, B-cell-depleted T cells, or T cells provided the cDNA or gDNA that made up the material.

This CDR3 comprises 14 residues. The germline V gene encodes CDR1 LNHNV and CDR2 YYDKDF (reference sequence). The V gene lost 1 base and the J gene lost 6 bases, with 10 bases spanning the gap. Authors' data handling: Cell counts per sample came from amplifying reference gene primers. Repertoires were generated with immunoSEQ multiplex PCR, while TCRdb's copy carries only in-frame clones and drops some. The V and J calls and clone size are taken from that table; D and trimming were inferred from the DNA. The table records 200,000 to 250,000 clones, approximately 80% of them present only once. The specimen was PBMCs or T cells enriched from blood (not recorded which). This clonotype was sampled from a man aged 25 to 40 with acute COVID-19. The genes are TRBV15 and TRBJ1-5; D gene unclear. Written as DNA, the CDR3 is TGTGCCACCAGCAGAGCGGGGTTGTTTCAGCCCCAGCATTTT. Translation: CATSRAGLFQPQHF.